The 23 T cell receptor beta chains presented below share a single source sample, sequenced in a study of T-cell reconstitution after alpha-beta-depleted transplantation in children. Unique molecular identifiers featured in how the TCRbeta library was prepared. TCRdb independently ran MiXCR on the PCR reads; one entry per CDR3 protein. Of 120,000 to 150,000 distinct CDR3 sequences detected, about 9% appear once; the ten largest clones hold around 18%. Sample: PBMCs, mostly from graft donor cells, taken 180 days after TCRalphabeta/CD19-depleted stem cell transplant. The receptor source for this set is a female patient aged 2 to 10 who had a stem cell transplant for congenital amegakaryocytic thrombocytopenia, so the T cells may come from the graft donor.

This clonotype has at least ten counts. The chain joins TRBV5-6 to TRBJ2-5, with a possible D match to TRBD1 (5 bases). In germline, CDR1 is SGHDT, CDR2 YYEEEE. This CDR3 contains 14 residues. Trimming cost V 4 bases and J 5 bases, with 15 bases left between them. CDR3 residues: CASSRFQGRETQYF. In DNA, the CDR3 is TGTGCCAGCAGCCGCTTCCAGGGCCGGGAGACCCAGTACTTC.

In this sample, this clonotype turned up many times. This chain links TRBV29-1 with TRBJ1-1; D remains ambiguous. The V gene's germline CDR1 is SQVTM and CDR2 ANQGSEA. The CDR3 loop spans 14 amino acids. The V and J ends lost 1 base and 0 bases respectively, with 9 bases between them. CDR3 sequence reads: CSVEVKGMNTEAFF. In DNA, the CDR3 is TGCAGCGTTGAAGTCAAGGGAATGAACACTGAAGCTTTCTTT.

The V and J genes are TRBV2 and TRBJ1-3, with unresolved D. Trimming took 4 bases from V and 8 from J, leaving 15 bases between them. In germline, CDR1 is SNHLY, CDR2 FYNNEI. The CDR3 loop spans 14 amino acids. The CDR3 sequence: CASSGHQGGDTIYF. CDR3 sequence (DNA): TGTGCCAGCAGTGGACACCAAGGAGGAGACACCATATATTTT.

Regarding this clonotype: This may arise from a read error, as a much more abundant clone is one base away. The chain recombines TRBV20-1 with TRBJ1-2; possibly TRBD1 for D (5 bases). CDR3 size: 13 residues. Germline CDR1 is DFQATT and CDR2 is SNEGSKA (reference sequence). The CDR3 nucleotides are TGCACTGCTAGAGGGACCACGGGCTATGGCTACACCTTC. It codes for CTARGTTGYGYTF.

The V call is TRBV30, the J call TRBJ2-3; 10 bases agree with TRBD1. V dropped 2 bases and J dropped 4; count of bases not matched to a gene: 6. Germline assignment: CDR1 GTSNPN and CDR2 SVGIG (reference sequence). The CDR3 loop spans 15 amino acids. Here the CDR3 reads CAWSPGTGVADTQYF. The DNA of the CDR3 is TGTGCCTGGAGTCCCGGGACAGGGGTCGCAGATACGCAGTATTTT.

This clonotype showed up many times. This CDR3 is CASSPKWVLTF. In nucleotides, the CDR3 is TGTGCCAGCAGCCCCAAGTGGGTCCTGACTTTC. The chain employs TRBV7-9 and TRBJ2-6; D uncertain. The V gene's germline CDR1 is SEHNR and CDR2 FQNEAQ (reference sequence). V dropped 5 bases and J dropped 13 bases, with 9 bases sitting between them. The CDR3 contains 11 residues.

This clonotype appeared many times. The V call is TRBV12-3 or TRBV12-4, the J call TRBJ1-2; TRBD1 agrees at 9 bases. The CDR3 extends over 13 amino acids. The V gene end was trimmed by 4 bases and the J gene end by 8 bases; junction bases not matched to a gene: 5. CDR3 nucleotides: TGTGCCAGCAGTTCGGGACAGGGATGGGGCTACACCTTC. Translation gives CASSSGQGWGYTF.

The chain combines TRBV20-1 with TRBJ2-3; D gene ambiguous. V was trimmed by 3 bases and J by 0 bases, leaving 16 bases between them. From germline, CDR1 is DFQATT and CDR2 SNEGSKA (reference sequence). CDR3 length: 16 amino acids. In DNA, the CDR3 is TGCAGTGCTAGTTCCCTCGGATTAACTAGCACAGATACGCAGTATTTT. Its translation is CSASSLGLTSTDTQYF.

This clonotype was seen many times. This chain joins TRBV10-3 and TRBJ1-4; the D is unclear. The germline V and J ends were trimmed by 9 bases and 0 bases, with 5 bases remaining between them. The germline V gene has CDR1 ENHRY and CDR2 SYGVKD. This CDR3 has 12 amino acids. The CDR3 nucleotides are TGTGCCATATCGGCAACTAATGAAAAACTGTTTTTT. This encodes CAISATNEKLFF.

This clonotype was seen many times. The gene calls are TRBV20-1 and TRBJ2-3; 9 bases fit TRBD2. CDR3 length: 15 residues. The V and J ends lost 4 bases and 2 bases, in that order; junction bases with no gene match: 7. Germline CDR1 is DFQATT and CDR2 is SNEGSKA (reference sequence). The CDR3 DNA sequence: TGCAGTGCTATCTCCGGGACTAGCCCCACAGATACGCAGTATTTT. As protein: CSAISGTSPTDTQYF.

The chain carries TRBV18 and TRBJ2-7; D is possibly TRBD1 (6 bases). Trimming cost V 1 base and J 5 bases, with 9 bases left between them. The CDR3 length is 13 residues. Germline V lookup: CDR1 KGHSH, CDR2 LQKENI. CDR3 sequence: CASSPHRDNEQYF. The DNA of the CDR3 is TGTGCCAGCTCACCACACAGGGATAACGAGCAGTACTTC. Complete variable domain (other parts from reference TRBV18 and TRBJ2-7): NAGVMQNPRHLVRRRGQEARLRCSPMKGHSHVYWYRQLPEEGLKFMVYLQKENIIDESGMPKERFSAEFPKEGPSILRIQQVVRGDSAAYFCASSPHRDNEQYFGPGTRLTVT.

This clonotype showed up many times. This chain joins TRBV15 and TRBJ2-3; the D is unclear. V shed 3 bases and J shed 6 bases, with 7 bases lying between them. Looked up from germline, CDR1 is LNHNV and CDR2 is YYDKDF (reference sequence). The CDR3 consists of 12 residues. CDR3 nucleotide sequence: TGTGCCACCAGCAGCTTGGGGGATACGCAGTATTTT. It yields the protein CATSSLGDTQYF.

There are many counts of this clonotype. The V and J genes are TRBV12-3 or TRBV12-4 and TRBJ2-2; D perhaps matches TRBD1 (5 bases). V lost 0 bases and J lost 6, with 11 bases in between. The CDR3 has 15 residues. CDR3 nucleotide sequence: TGTGCCAGCAGTTTAGCGGCAGGGCGTCCCGGGGAGCTGTTTTTT. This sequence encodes CASSLAAGRPGELFF.

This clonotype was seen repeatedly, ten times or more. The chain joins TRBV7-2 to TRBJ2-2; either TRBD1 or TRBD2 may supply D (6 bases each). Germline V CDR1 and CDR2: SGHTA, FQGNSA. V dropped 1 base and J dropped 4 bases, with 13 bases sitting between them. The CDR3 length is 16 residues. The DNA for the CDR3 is TGTGCCAGCAGCTTAGGACGGGGGCGGGCCACCGGGGAGCTGTTTTTT. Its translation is CASSLGRGRATGELFF. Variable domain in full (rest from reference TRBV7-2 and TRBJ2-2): GAGVSQSPSNKVTEKGKDVELRCDPISGHTALYWYRQSLGQGLEFLIYFQGNSAPDKSGLPSDRFSAERTGGSVSTLTIQRTQQEDSAVYLCASSLGRGRATGELFFGEGSRLTVL.

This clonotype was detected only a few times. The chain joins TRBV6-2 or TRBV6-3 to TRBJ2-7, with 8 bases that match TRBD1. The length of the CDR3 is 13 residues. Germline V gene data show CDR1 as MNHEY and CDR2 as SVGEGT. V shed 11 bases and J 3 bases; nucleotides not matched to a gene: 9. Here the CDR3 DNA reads TGTGCCGCCGAAAGACAGGGGAACTACGAGCAGTACTTC. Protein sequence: CAAERQGNYEQYF.

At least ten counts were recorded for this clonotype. The chain's CDR3 is CSARGAGKNSYEQYF. The CDR3 DNA reads as TGCAGTGCTAGAGGCGCCGGAAAAAACTCCTACGAGCAGTACTTC. The chain employs TRBV20-1 and TRBJ2-7; D remains unclear. CDR1 and CDR2 (germline): DFQATT, SNEGSKA (reference sequence). V lost 1 base, J lost 0 bases, and 13 bases lay in between. The CDR3 runs 15 residues.

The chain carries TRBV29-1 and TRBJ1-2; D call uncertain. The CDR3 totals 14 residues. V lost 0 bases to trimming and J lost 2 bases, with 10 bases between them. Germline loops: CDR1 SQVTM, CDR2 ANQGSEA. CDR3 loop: CSVEDPNTNYGYTF. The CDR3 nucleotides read TGCAGCGTTGAAGATCCGAACACCAACTATGGCTACACCTTC.

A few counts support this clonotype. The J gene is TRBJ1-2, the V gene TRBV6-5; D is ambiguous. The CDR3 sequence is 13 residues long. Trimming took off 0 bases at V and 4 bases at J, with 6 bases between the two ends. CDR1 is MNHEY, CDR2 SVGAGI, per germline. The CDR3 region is CASSYSVSYGYTF. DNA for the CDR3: TGTGCCAGCAGTTACTCTGTGTCCTATGGCTACACCTTC.

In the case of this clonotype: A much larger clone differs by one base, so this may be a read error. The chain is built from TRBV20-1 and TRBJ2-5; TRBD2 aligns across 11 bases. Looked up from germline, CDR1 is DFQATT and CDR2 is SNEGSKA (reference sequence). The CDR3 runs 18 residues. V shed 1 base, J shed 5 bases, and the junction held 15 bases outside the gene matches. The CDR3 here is CSARVPGLAVGPWETQYF. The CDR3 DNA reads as TGCAGTGCTAGAGTACCGGGACTAGCGGTAGGGCCCTGGGAGACCCAGTACTTC.

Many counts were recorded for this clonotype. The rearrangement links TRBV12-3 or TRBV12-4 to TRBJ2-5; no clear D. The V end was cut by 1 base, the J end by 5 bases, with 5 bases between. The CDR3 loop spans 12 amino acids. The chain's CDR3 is CASSLGWETQYF. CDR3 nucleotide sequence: TGTGCCAGCAGTTTAGGGTGGGAGACCCAGTACTTC.

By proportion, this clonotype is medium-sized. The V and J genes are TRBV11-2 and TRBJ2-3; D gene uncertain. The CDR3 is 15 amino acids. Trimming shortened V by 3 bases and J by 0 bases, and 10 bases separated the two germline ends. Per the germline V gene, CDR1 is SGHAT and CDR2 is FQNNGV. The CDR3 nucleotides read TGTGCCAGCAGCTTGGACCTCTCGAGCACAGATACGCAGTATTTT. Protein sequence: CASSLDLSSTDTQYF.

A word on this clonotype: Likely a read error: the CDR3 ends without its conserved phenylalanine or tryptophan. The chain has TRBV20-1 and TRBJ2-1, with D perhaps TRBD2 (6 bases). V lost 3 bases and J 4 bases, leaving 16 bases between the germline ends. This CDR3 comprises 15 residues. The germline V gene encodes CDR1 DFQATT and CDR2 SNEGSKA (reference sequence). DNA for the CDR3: TGCAGTGCTAGTGGTGGTCGCGGGGCGTACAATGAGCAGTTCTTG. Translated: CSASGGRGAYNEQFL.

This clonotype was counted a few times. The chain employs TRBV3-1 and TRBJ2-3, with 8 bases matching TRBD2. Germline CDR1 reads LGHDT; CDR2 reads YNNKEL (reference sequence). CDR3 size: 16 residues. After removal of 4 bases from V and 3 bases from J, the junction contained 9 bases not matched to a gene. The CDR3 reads CASSPSGGGRTDTQYF. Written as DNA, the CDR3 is TGTGCCAGCAGCCCCTCCGGAGGCGGGAGGACAGATACGCAGTATTTT.